Presented here are 25 T cell receptor beta chains from one specimen sequenced in a study of breast tumors, draining lymph nodes, adjacent tissues. TCRdb fed the multiplex PCR reads into MiXCR, producing one record per CDR3 protein. There are about 180,000 distinct CDR3 sequences in the sample; approximately 30% occur only once, and around 4.5% lies in the top ten. Samples came from axillary lymph nodes draining the breast cancer. The sample taken for sequencing was axillary lymph node tissue. The receptor source for this set is a female donor with breast cancer. Some clones in this sample may be carry-over from other donors' samples.

This clonotype was found a few times. Given a much more abundant clone one base away, this may be a read error. The V gene is TRBV11-3, the J gene TRBJ2-3; perhaps TRBD1 as D (5 bases). Germline CDR1 reads SGHNT; CDR2 reads YENEEA. This CDR3 is 16 amino acids long. Trimming removed 4 bases from V and 2 bases from J, with 16 bases in between. The CDR3 coding sequence is TGTGCCAGCAGCTCCCATATAGGGGCGGCCACAGATACGCAGTATTTT. Residues: CASSSHIGAATDTQYF.

With respect to this clonotype: No conserved phenylalanine or tryptophan ends this CDR3, so it is likely a read error. The DNA is left out, because the CDR3 cannot be placed on it with certainty; the CDR3 is given as TCRdb lists it. The chain is built from TRBV9 and TRBJ1-4. Germline V lookup: CDR1 SGDLS, CDR2 YYNGEE. The length of the CDR3 is 10 amino acids, counting both ends. CDR3 sequence: CASSVGMSLS.

Ten or more counts support this clonotype. The chain recombines TRBV7-9 with TRBJ2-5, with D perhaps being TRBD1 or TRBD2 (5 bases each). Germline V lookup: CDR1 SEHNR, CDR2 FQNEAQ (reference sequence). Deletions cut 3 bases from V and 5 bases from J, with 16 bases between. CDR3 length: 15 amino acids. CDR3 residues: CASSFGQGQRETQYF. The CDR3 DNA sequence: TGTGCCAGCAGCTTTGGTCAGGGCCAGCGGGAGACCCAGTACTTC.

This clonotype was seen only a few times. The gene calls are TRBV7-8 and TRBJ1-1; no clear D gene. Germline values: CDR1 SGHVS, CDR2 FQNEAQ. CDR3 length: 17 amino acids. The V end was cut by 1 base, the J end by 5 bases, with 20 bases between. The CDR3 loop reads CASSLVREGPAKTEAFF. DNA of the CDR3: TGTGCCAGCAGCTTAGTGAGGGAAGGCCCCGCCAAGACTGAAGCTTTCTTT.

V is TRBV9 and J is TRBJ2-3, with 9 bases aligning to TRBD2. The junction had 14 bases not matched to a gene; V was cut back by 4 bases and J by 11 bases. The germline CDR1 and CDR2 sequences are SGDLS and YYNGEE. The length of the CDR3 is 15 residues. For the CDR3, the DNA is TGTGCCAGCAGCCCTCTCGCGGGGGGGCTCAATGAGCAGTATTTT. The encoded protein is CASSPLAGGLNEQYF.

This clonotype was observed at least ten times. This rearrangement joins TRBV10-3 to TRBJ2-7, with TRBD1 identical over 8 bases. This CDR3 comprises 13 residues. The germline V gene encodes CDR1 ENHRY and CDR2 SYGVKD. Trimming removed 3 bases from V and 2 bases from J; junction bases left unmatched: 0. CDR3 protein: CAISEQGAYEQYF. Written as DNA, the CDR3 is TGTGCCATCAGTGAACAGGGGGCCTACGAGCAGTACTTC.

Remarks on this clonotype: A much larger clone differs from this one at a single base, so this may be a read error. This chain links TRBV5-8 with TRBJ2-1; D is possibly TRBD1 (5 bases). V was clipped by 2 bases and J by 7 bases, with 10 bases between them. Germline V gives CDR1 SGHTS, CDR2 YDEGEE. The CDR3 is 13 amino acids. The CDR3 region has the DNA TGTGCCAGCAGCTTCGGCAGGGTAAATGAGCAGTTCTTC. This translates into CASSFGRVNEQFF.

CDR3 sequence: CASSFVLAGRYQETQYF. CDR3 nucleotides: TGTGCCAGCAGCTTTGTCCTAGCGGGGAGATACCAAGAGACCCAGTACTTC. The V call is TRBV7-6, the J call TRBJ2-5; TRBD2 matches 9 bases. The germline CDR1 and CDR2 sequences are SGHVS and FNYEAQ. Trimming at V came to 3 bases and at J to 0 bases, leaving 8 bases not matched to a gene. The CDR3 loop spans 17 amino acids.

This clonotype has a count of ten or more. The V call is TRBV9, the J call TRBJ1-5; a possible D gene is TRBD1 (5 bases). The V gene's germline CDR1 is SGDLS and CDR2 YYNGEE. Trimming cost V 0 bases and J 5 bases, with 12 bases left between them. CDR3 length equals 15 residues. CDR3 nucleotide sequence: TGTGCCAGCAGCGTAGAGGGTACAGGCGATCAGCCCCAGCATTTT. Translation: CASSVEGTGDQPQHF.

This clonotype was seen many times. The rearrangement links TRBV20-1 to TRBJ2-5, with D tentatively TRBD1 or TRBD2 (7 bases each). V was trimmed by 2 bases and J by 1 base, leaving 14 bases between them. The CDR3 is made up of 15 amino acids. Germline V gene data show CDR1 as DFQATT and CDR2 as SNEGSKA (reference sequence). CDR3 coding DNA: TGCAGTGCTAGATCCAGGGGGGGGGGCCAAGAGACCCAGTACTTC. Translation gives CSARSRGGGQETQYF.

This clonotype was found many times. The V gene is TRBV7-9, the J gene TRBJ2-3; 11 bases agree with TRBD2. CDR1 and CDR2 (germline): SEHNR, FQNEAQ (reference sequence). CDR3 length equals 16 residues. V lost 5 bases, J lost 2 bases, and 6 bases stayed unmatched. The CDR3 is CASSPRLAGNTDTQYF. In DNA, the CDR3 is TGTGCCAGCAGCCCCAGACTAGCGGGAAACACAGATACGCAGTATTTT.

This clonotype showed up many times. The V gene is TRBV30, the J gene TRBJ2-7, with D hard to call. Trimming stripped 4 bases from V and 1 base from J, with 14 bases between. CDR3 length: 14 residues. Germline V lookup: CDR1 GTSNPN, CDR2 SVGIG (reference sequence). In DNA form, the CDR3 reads TGTGCCTGGAATCCGGGTAGGGCATCCTACGAGCAGTACTTC. This encodes CAWNPGRASYEQYF.

The chain joins TRBV4-2 to TRBJ2-5; D assignment may be TRBD1 or TRBD2 (6 bases each). V was shortened by 1 base and J by 4 bases, with 10 bases between the two germline ends. The CDR3 extends over 14 amino acids. In germline, CDR1 is LGHNA, CDR2 YNFKEQ. CDR3 loop: CASSQGRGLETQYF. In nucleotides, the CDR3 is TGTGCCAGCAGCCAAGGGAGGGGGTTAGAGACCCAGTACTTC.

The chain employs TRBV7-2 and TRBJ1-6, with a weak D call TRBD1 (6 bases). The germline gives CDR1 SGHTA, CDR2 FQGNSA. The V and J ends lost 0 bases and 3 bases respectively, with 15 bases between them. The CDR3 loop spans 18 amino acids. Here the CDR3 reads CASSLAGRQVFYNSPLHF. The CDR3 nucleotides read TGTGCCAGCAGCTTAGCGGGGAGACAGGTGTTCTATAATTCACCCCTCCACTTT.

The chain employs TRBV27 and TRBJ2-6; 9 bases match TRBD1. Germline V gene data show CDR1 as MNHEY and CDR2 as SMNVEV (reference sequence). V shed 0 bases, J shed 0 bases, and the junction held 9 bases outside the gene matches. This CDR3 is 20 amino acids long. The CDR3 reads CASSLSSTGTGNSGANVLTF. CDR3 DNA: TGTGCCAGCAGTTTATCGAGCACCGGGACAGGGAACTCTGGGGCCAACGTCCTGACTTTC.

This clonotype came up many times. This rearrangement joins TRBV5-6 to TRBJ2-7; D perhaps matches TRBD2 (5 bases). Germline values: CDR1 SGHDT, CDR2 YYEEEE. The CDR3 is 18 amino acids. Trimming removed 3 bases at V and 4 bases at J, with 26 bases between. The CDR3 region is CASSSTVQAARPRYEQYF. Written as DNA, the CDR3 is TGTGCCAGCAGCTCGACCGTACAAGCGGCACGTCCCAGATACGAGCAGTACTTC.

A note on this clonotype: This may be a read error: a much more frequent sequence differs by one nucleotide. V is TRBV19 and J is TRBJ2-5, with D possibly TRBD2 on 6 matching bases. Germline lookup yields CDR1 LNHDA and CDR2 SQIVND (reference sequence). The CDR3 extends over 16 amino acids. CDR3 coding DNA: TGTACCAGTAGTATAGTCTACGCGGGGCCCCAAGAGACCCAGTACTTC. Residues: CTSSIVYAGPQETQYF.

This clonotype came up many times. This chain connects TRBV25-1 to TRBJ2-7, with unresolved D. V lost 2 bases, J lost 4 bases, and 6 bases lay in between. Germline CDR1 is MGHDK and CDR2 is SYGVNS. There are 12 residues in the CDR3. The CDR3 nucleotides read TGTGCCAGCAGTGAAGGGCAGTACGAGCAGTACTTC. Amino acid sequence: CASSEGQYEQYF.

This clonotype has a count of ten or more. The chain combines TRBV9 with TRBJ1-6; TRBD1 matches at 7 bases. The length of the CDR3 is 16 residues. CDR1 is SGDLS, CDR2 YYNGEE, per germline. Unmatched junction bases numbered 9, after V lost 0 bases and J lost 9 bases. For the CDR3, the DNA is TGTGCCAGCAGCGTAGGGAGGGGACAGCTTGGTTCACCCCTCCACTTT. It translates to CASSVGRGQLGSPLHF.

With respect to this clonotype: A read error is likely, as this CDR3 ends without the conserved phenylalanine or tryptophan. The DNA is left out, because the CDR3 cannot be placed on it with certainty; the CDR3 is given as TCRdb lists it. This rearrangement joins TRBV20-1 to TRBJ2-1; the tabulated D call, TRBD1, remains unverified against the DNA. The V gene's germline CDR1 is DFQATT and CDR2 SNEGSKA (reference sequence). The CDR3 spans 17 amino acids, including both terminal residues. The CDR3 here is CSASNLRGVNYGYTFGS.

This clonotype was counted a single time. The CDR3 DNA reads as TGTGCCAGTAGTATCCCGTCGGAGGAAGCGGGGGAAACAGATACGCAGTATTTT. This encodes CASSIPSEEAGETDTQYF. V gene TRBV19 combines with J gene TRBJ2-3, with 8 positions matching TRBD2. The V and J ends lost 3 bases and 3 bases, in that order; junction bases with no gene match: 14. From germline, CDR1 is LNHDA and CDR2 SQIVND (reference sequence). The CDR3 has 18 residues.

The genes are TRBV27 and TRBJ1-1; TRBD1 is a possible D gene (6 bases). Germline lookup yields CDR1 MNHEY and CDR2 SMNVEV (reference sequence). V lost 4 bases, J lost 6 bases, and 21 bases lay in between. This CDR3 contains 16 residues. CDR3 sequence reads: CASSSQGFGYGAEAFF. CDR3 coding DNA: TGTGCCAGCAGTTCACAGGGTTTCGGGTATGGCGCTGAAGCTTTCTTT.

This clonotype occurred once. This may be a read error, as it is one base from a much larger clone. The J gene is TRBJ2-5, the V gene TRBV11-3; D possibly uses TRBD1 or TRBD2 (6 bases each). CDR1 SGHNT and CDR2 YENEEA come from the germline V gene. CDR3 length equals 16 residues. The V and J ends lost 5 bases and 3 bases respectively, with 19 bases between them. The CDR3 nucleotides read TGTGCCAGCAGCCCGGGGGCCCAGGCGCGGGAAGAGACCCAGTACTTC. Encoded protein: CASSPGAQAREETQYF.

The rearrangement joins TRBV7-3 to TRBJ2-1; D tentatively reads TRBD1 or TRBD2 (7 bases each). CDR1 and CDR2 (germline): SGHTA, FQGTGA. The ends were cut back, 0 bases at V and 2 bases at J, with 17 bases in the middle. The CDR3 has 18 amino acids. CDR3 DNA: TGTGCCAGCAGCTTAACGTTCACCAGGGGGACTACCTACAATGAGCAGTTCTTC. Its translation is CASSLTFTRGTTYNEQFF.

In its sample, this clonotype was seen many times. V gene TRBV18 combines with J gene TRBJ1-5, with D perhaps TRBD1 (5 bases). This CDR3 has 14 residues. The V gene lost 2 bases and the J gene lost 3 bases, with 8 bases spanning the gap. The V gene's germline CDR1 is KGHSH and CDR2 LQKENI. CDR3 DNA sequence: TGTGCCAGCTCACCAGCCAGGGACAATCAGCCCCAGCATTTT. It is translated as CASSPARDNQPQHF. Together with reference TRBV18 and TRBJ1-5, the CDR3 gives the full variable domain: NAGVMQNPRHLVRRRGQEARLRCSPMKGHSHVYWYRQLPEEGLKFMVYLQKENIIDESGMPKERFSAEFPKEGPSILRIQQVVRGDSAAYFCASSPARDNQPQHFGDGTRLSIL.